The 27 T cell receptor beta chains below were found in one sample sequenced in a study of T cells in women clearing cervical HPV infection. The data were produced by immunoSEQ multiplex PCR, yet TCRdb's version contains in-frame clones alone and is incomplete. Found here are about 40,000 clones; the top ten clones hold 6% to 8.5%. Specimen: blood buffy coat. These TCRs come from a woman aged 18 to 75 with a cervical HPV16 infection that either progressed to CIN3+ or cleared (not recorded which).

Turning to this clone: The read falls 3 residues short of the CDR3 end, and the missing part is taken from the germline J gene. The chain links TRBV2 to TRBJ1-1; D is possibly TRBD1 (6 bases). Germline CDR1 reads SNHLY; CDR2 reads FYNNEI. The CDR3 has 14 amino acids. The V end was cut by 9 bases, the J end by 3 bases, with 17 bases between. CDR3 residues: CARSLTGRDTEAFF. The sequenced CDR3 bases are TGTGCCAGATCTTTAACAGGGAGAGACACTGAA.

In the case of this clone: Coverage ceases 3 residues before the CDR3 finishes, and the germline J gene fills in the end. The V gene is TRBV6-4, the J gene TRBJ2-3, with TRBD2 matching over 12 bases. CDR1 and CDR2 (germline): MRHNA, SNTAGT. The V gene end was trimmed by 6 bases and the J gene end by 6 bases; junction bases not matched to a gene: 4. CDR3 length equals 14 residues. The CDR3 DNA, read in part, is TGTGCCAGCAGAGTGACTAGCGGGAGTGATACG. Translation gives CASRVTSGSDT. The entire CDR3 reads CASRVTSGSDTQYF.

Concerning this clone: A read error may account for a junction end that differs from germline. The read ends 3 residues before the CDR3 terminus; that terminus is restored from the germline J gene. The J gene is TRBJ1-6, the V gene TRBV4-1, with a possible D match to TRBD1 (6 bases). The CDR3 contains 14 residues. The germline CDR1 and CDR2 sequences are MGHRA and YSYEKL. The sequenced CDR3 bases are TGCGCCAGCACCCAAGAGCAGGGGAGGTCACCC. Amino acids: CASTQEQGRSP. The whole CDR3 reads CASTQEQGRSPLHF.

As to this clone: The sequenced fragment ends 3 residues before the CDR3 boundary, so the rest is inferred from the germline J gene. The V call is TRBV15, the J call TRBJ1-2; a weak D match, TRBD1 (5 bases). The V gene lost 4 bases and the J gene lost 2 bases, with 8 bases spanning the gap. Germline V gives CDR1 LNHNV, CDR2 YYDKDF (reference sequence). This CDR3 contains 13 residues. The CDR3 here is CATSTRQNYGYTF. CDR3 DNA, as far as it was read: TGTGCCACCAGCACCCGACAGAACTATGGC.

Concerning this clone itself: The sequenced fragment ends 3 residues before the CDR3 boundary, so the rest is inferred from the germline J gene. V is TRBV9 and J is TRBJ2-3, with TRBD2 as a possible D gene (6 bases). Per germline, CDR1 SGDLS and CDR2 YYNGEE. V lost 3 bases to trimming and J lost 1 base, with 9 bases between them. The CDR3 totals 14 residues. CDR3 DNA, as far as it was read: TGTGCCAGCAGCGCATGGGGGGGCACAGATACG. Protein sequence: CASSAWGGTDT. The entire CDR3 is CASSAWGGTDTQYF.

As for this clone: The observed sequence ends 3 residues before the CDR3 terminus, with the missing tail filled in from the germline J gene. Other DNA sequences from this sample encode an identical CDR3 as well. The chain joins TRBV5-1 to TRBJ1-1; 8 bases map to TRBD1. Germline CDR1 SGHRS, CDR2 YFSETQ. The CDR3 is 15 amino acids. Trimming at V came to 0 bases and at J to 2 bases, leaving 3 bases not matched to a gene. The covered CDR3 bases are TGCGCCAGCAGCTTGGCAGGACAGGGAAACACTGAA. It is translated as CASSLAGQGNTE. The CDR3, in full, reads CASSLAGQGNTEAFF.

A remark on this clone: The CDR3 goes on 3 residues after the read ends, and that part is filled in from the germline J gene. The V gene is TRBV5-1, the J gene TRBJ2-1; 9 bases match TRBD2. The CDR3 contains 13 residues. The V segment lost 5 bases and the J segment 5 bases; nucleotides outside the gene matches: 2. CDR1 and CDR2 (germline): SGHRS, YFSETQ. The CDR3 is CASRTSGNNEQFF. The part of the CDR3 DNA that was read is TGCGCCAGCAGGACTAGCGGAAACAATGAG.

The CDR3 sequence: CASRGTGGIRTEAFF. CDR3 bases read: TGTGCCAGTAGGGGGACAGGGGGGATAAGGACTGAA. This chain uses TRBV19 with TRBJ1-1, with 11 positions matching TRBD1. Coverage ceases 3 residues before the CDR3 finishes, and the germline J gene fills in the end. V was clipped by 6 bases and J by 5 bases; unmatched bases: 8. The CDR3 spans 15 residues. The germline gives CDR1 LNHDA, CDR2 SQIVND (reference sequence). Filled out from reference TRBV19 and TRBJ1-1, the complete variable domain reads DGGITQSPKYLFRKEGQNVTLSCEQNLNHDAMYWYRQDPGQGLRLIYYSQIVNDFQKGDIAEGYSVSREKKESFPLTVTSAQKNPTAFYLCASRGTGGIRTEAFFGQGTRLTVV.

As for this clone: The sequenced fragment ends 3 residues before the CDR3 boundary, so the rest is inferred from the germline J gene. J is TRBJ2-1 and V is TRBV2, with 8 bases aligning to TRBD1. Trimming cost V 6 bases and J 0 bases; bases outside gene matches: 4. CDR1 and CDR2 from the germline V gene are SNHLY and FYNNEI. This CDR3 is 15 amino acids long. The sequenced part of the CDR3 DNA is TGTGCCAGCAGACCCGGACAGGGCTCCTACAATGAG. This translates into CASRPGQGSYNE. In full, the CDR3 reads CASRPGQGSYNEQFF.

For this clone: The CDR3 goes on 3 residues after the read ends, and that part is filled in from the germline J gene. This chain uses TRBV20-1 with TRBJ2-3; TRBD1 agrees at 9 bases. The germline V gene encodes CDR1 DFQATT and CDR2 SNEGSKA (reference sequence). The CDR3 is 14 residues long. V was clipped by 5 bases and J by 3 bases; unmatched bases: 6. Incomplete CDR3 DNA: TGCAGTGCTTCGGGACAGGGAAGGACAGATACG. Amino acids: CSASGQGRTDT. From start to end, the CDR3 is CSASGQGRTDTQYF.

Note on this clone: Read coverage stops 3 residues before the CDR3 terminus; the germline J gene supplies the remainder. The J gene is TRBJ2-7, the V gene TRBV11-2; 8 bases fit TRBD1. V was clipped by 5 bases and J by 2 bases; unmatched bases: 8. CDR3 length: 15 amino acids. Per the germline V gene, CDR1 is SGHAT and CDR2 is FQNNGV. The CDR3 sequence is CASSPPGQGPYEQYF. CDR3 DNA, as far as it was read: TGTGCCAGCAGCCCCCCCGGACAGGGTCCCTACGAG.

The CDR3 reads CASSATGLPPYEQYF. The CDR3 DNA, read in part, is TGCGCCAGCAGCGCGACAGGGCTTCCCCCCTACGAG. This chain uses TRBV10-1 with TRBJ2-7; 7 bases are shared with TRBD1. The read ends 3 residues before the CDR3 terminus; that terminus is restored from the germline J gene. The CDR3 is 15 amino acids. CDR1 and CDR2 from the germline V gene are WNHNN and SYGVQD (reference sequence). The trim removed 6 bases at V and 2 bases at J, leaving 10 bases unmatched.

As to this clone: Read sequence stops 3 residues before the CDR3 end, and the germline J gene provides the missing end. Other DNA sequences in this sample translate to the same CDR3. The gene calls are TRBV7-2 and TRBJ2-3; 8 bases agree with TRBD1. Germline assignment: CDR1 SGHTA and CDR2 FQGNSA. The CDR3 runs to 15 residues. This CDR3 reads CASSLPSGGGETQYF. The part of the CDR3 DNA that was read is TGTGCCAGCAGCTTACCCTCAGGGGGCGGTGAGACG.

In regard to this clone: The sequence runs out 3 residues before the end of the CDR3; the remainder is reconstructed from the germline J gene. This rearrangement joins TRBV5-6 to TRBJ1-2, with 7 bases fitting TRBD1. The CDR3 length is 13 residues. The germline gives CDR1 SGHDT, CDR2 YYEEEE. Trimming at V came to 2 bases and at J to 3 bases, leaving 1 base not matched to a gene. The sequenced part of the CDR3 DNA is TGTGCCAGCAGCTTTACAGGGGACTATGGC. Protein sequence: CASSFTGDYG. The full CDR3 sequence reads CASSFTGDYGYTF.

On this clone: The CDR3 end is not reached by the read, which stops 3 residues before it; the germline J gene fills it in. The chain combines TRBV2 with TRBJ1-1; D is uncertain. The CDR3 has 11 residues. Trimming left V 4 bases short and J 4 bases short, with 4 bases between. Germline values: CDR1 SNHLY, CDR2 FYNNEI. The covered CDR3 bases are TGTGCCAGCAGTGTTAGCACTGAA. Amino acid sequence: CASSVSTE. The CDR3 in full is CASSVSTEAFF.

To note about this clone: Read sequence stops 3 residues before the CDR3 end, and the germline J gene provides the missing end. The J gene is TRBJ1-1, the V gene TRBV29-1; TRBD1 is a possible D gene (5 bases). With 2 bases removed from V and 0 bases from J, the gap between germline ends came to 7 bases. The CDR3 totals 13 residues. Germline loops: CDR1 SQVTM, CDR2 ANQGSEA. The part of the CDR3 DNA that was read is TGCAGCGTTGAAAAGGGGATGAACACTGAA. This encodes CSVEKGMNTE. The CDR3 in its entirety is CSVEKGMNTEAFF.

CDR3 residues: CASSLGGSEKRELFF. The CDR3 DNA, read in part, is TGTGCCAGCAGCTTAGGCGGGAGTGAAAAAAGGGAG. V and J are TRBV7-9 and TRBJ2-2, with 7 bases identical to TRBD2. The DNA ends 3 residues before the CDR3 does, and the rest of the CDR3 is filled in from the germline J gene. Germline V gene lookup returns CDR1 SEHNR and CDR2 FQNEAQ (reference sequence). This CDR3 contains 15 residues. J was trimmed by 9 bases and V by 1 base; bases with no gene match: 8.

Concerning this clone itself: The read terminates 3 residues ahead of where the CDR3 ends, so the germline J gene completes it. V gene TRBV7-9 combines with J gene TRBJ2-7; D unclear. CDR1 is SEHNR, CDR2 FQNEAQ, per germline (reference sequence). The CDR3 consists of 13 residues. V was cut by 1 base and J by 1 base, with 5 bases left in between. The sequenced part of the CDR3 DNA is TGTGCCAGCAGCTTAGGGGCATCCTACGAG. Translated, it gives CASSLGASYE. The whole CDR3 region reads CASSLGASYEQYF.

This clone is classed as medium-sized by frequency. The CDR3 end is not reached by the read, which stops 3 residues before it; the germline J gene fills it in. This chain uses TRBV29-1 with TRBJ2-3; 10 bases map to TRBD1. This CDR3 has 14 residues. J gave up 6 bases and V 8 bases, and 11 bases lay outside the gene matches. CDR1 is SQVTM and CDR2 is ANQGSEA in the germline V gene. CDR3 DNA, as far as it was read: TGCAGCTCCCGGGGGGGGACAGGGGAGGATACG. Its protein is CSSRGGTGEDT. The whole CDR3 reads CSSRGGTGEDTQYF.

The CDR3 DNA, read in part, is TGTGCCTGGAGTGTAATTTTTGGTGTCAGCTCCTACGAG. This encodes CAWSVIFGVSSYE. The entire CDR3 protein reads CAWSVIFGVSSYEQYF. The chain recombines TRBV30 with TRBJ2-7; no clear D. The read ends 3 residues shy of where the CDR3 ends; the end is completed using the germline J gene. This CDR3 is built from 16 residues. Per the germline V gene, CDR1 is GTSNPN and CDR2 is SVGIG (reference sequence). V dropped 0 bases and J dropped 0 bases, with 15 bases sitting between them.

On this clone: Coverage ceases 3 residues before the CDR3 finishes, and the germline J gene fills in the end. This rearrangement joins TRBV2 to TRBJ2-1, with 9 bases matching TRBD2. Per the germline V gene, CDR1 is SNHLY and CDR2 is FYNNEI. V gave up 11 bases and J gave up 9 bases; unmatched junction bases: 20. The CDR3 is made up of 16 amino acids. CDR3 DNA, as far as it was read: TGTGCCTCAAGAAGGGGCGGGGGGGTCAGCCTCCCTGAG. Encoded protein: CASRRGGGVSLPE. The entire CDR3 protein reads CASRRGGGVSLPEQFF. Full variable domain (rest looked up from reference TRBV2 and TRBJ2-1): EPEVTQTPSHQVTQMGQEVILRCVPISNHLYFYWYRQILGQKVEFLVSFYNNEISEKSEIFDDQFSVERPDGSNFTLKIRSTKLEDSAMYFCASRRGGGVSLPEQFFGPGTRLTVL.

In the case of this clone: The read falls 3 residues short of the CDR3 end, and the missing part is taken from the germline J gene. The V and J genes are TRBV28 and TRBJ1-6, with 9 bases lining up with TRBD1. Germline trimming cut 8 bases from V and 5 bases from J; bases unmatched to any gene: 7. There are 15 residues in the CDR3. CDR1 and CDR2 (germline): MDHEN, SYDVKM. CDR3 loop: CASADRGRDNSPLHF. The sequenced CDR3 bases are TGTGCCAGCGCCGACAGGGGGAGGGATAATTCACCC.

A remark on this clone: The observed sequence ends 3 residues before the CDR3 terminus, with the missing tail filled in from the germline J gene. J is TRBJ2-2 and V is TRBV19, with TRBD1 matching 8 bases. This CDR3 comprises 13 residues. Germline assignment: CDR1 LNHDA and CDR2 SQIVND (reference sequence). The CDR3 region is CASSILDREKLFF. The sequenced part of the CDR3 DNA is TGTGCCAGTAGTATCCTGGACAGGGAAAAG.

A remark on this clone: The CDR3 end falls 3 residues outside the read, so it is completed with the germline J gene. This chain connects TRBV19 to TRBJ1-2; D is unresolved. CDR3 length equals 13 residues. Germline V gene lookup returns CDR1 LNHDA and CDR2 SQIVND (reference sequence). Partial CDR3 DNA: TGTGCCAGTAGTCGAAACAAGGACTACGAC. Protein: CASSRNKDYD. The whole CDR3 sequence reads CASSRNKDYDYTF.

Concerning this clone: The read finishes 3 residues shy of the CDR3 end, and the germline J gene is used to complete it. This chain connects TRBV20-1 to TRBJ2-1, with unresolved D. The CDR3 consists of 14 residues. V gave up 1 base and J gave up 1 base, with 8 bases separating them. The germline gives CDR1 DFQATT, CDR2 SNEGSKA (reference sequence). The sequenced CDR3 bases are TGCAGTGCTAGAGCTATTTTTTCCTACAATGAG. Its protein is CSARAIFSYNE. The full CDR3 protein is CSARAIFSYNEQFF.

Comments on this clone: From the germline J gene comes the end of the CDR3, since the read stops 3 residues before it. The V gene is TRBV11-2, the J gene TRBJ2-3, with TRBD2 as a possible D gene (7 bases). CDR3 length: 13 residues. CDR1 is SGHAT and CDR2 is FQNNGV in the germline V gene. V was clipped by 9 bases and J by 4 bases, with 14 bases between them. The CDR3 protein is CASGGGSADTQYF. The covered CDR3 bases are TGTGCCAGTGGGGGCGGGAGTGCAGATACG.

Regarding this clone: Read sequence stops 3 residues before the CDR3 end, and the germline J gene provides the missing end. This chain links TRBV15 with TRBJ1-6; D gene unclear. The CDR3 extends over 13 amino acids. V was trimmed by 0 bases and J by 7 bases, leaving 4 bases between them. Germline assignment: CDR1 LNHNV and CDR2 YYDKDF (reference sequence). Incomplete CDR3 DNA: TGTGCCACCAGCAGAGACAGGAATTCACCC. Protein sequence: CATSRDRNSP. Given in full, the CDR3 is CATSRDRNSPLHF.